The TCR delta chain under discussion was sequenced for a study of gamma-delta T cells after stem cell transplantation. Ten or more counts support this clone. This likely reflects a read error, since a far larger clone is one base away. This CDR3 spans 15 amino acids. Germline assignment: CDR1 GEAIGNYY and CDR2 EKD. TCRdb reanalysed the RT-PCR reads with CATT. The sample shows about 14,000 delta-chain clones, more than 7.5% of them seen only once. The receptor comes from a human donor. It is not recorded whose cells these are; they may come from a transplant donor. Sequencing was done on a sample of gamma-delta T cells. J is TRDJ1 and V is TRDV2; 7 nucleotides align to TRDD3. CDR3 sequence reads: CARDTVLGKGDKLIF. As DNA, the CDR3 is TGTGCCCGTGACACCGTACTGGGGAAAGGGGATAAACTCATCTTT.